Included here is one T cell receptor beta chain sequence, with context. This sample stems from a study of blood T cell repertoires in COVID-19. Study-wide background: Spain, Italy and the United States supplied samples that represented acute and convalescent COVID-19. The cDNA or gDNA used as material had been derived from T cells, B-cell-depleted T cells, or PBMCs.

The V gene end was trimmed by 4 bases and the J gene end by 1 base; junction bases not matched to a gene: 4. Germline CDR1 is SNHLY and CDR2 is FYNNEI. The CDR3 loop spans 15 amino acids. Authors' processing steps: It was from reference gene primer amplification that nucleated cell counts were estimated. Clones were sequenced by immunoSEQ multiplex PCR, and TCRdb holds only the in-frame ones, with some missing. V, J and clone size were drawn from that table, and D and trimming were deduced from the DNA. The table records roughly 260,000 clones, 82% of them present only once. This clonotype originated in a woman aged 18-29 years with acute or convalescent COVID-19. Specimen: peripheral blood. This chain links TRBV2 with TRBJ2-1, with 7 bases identical to TRBD2. The CDR3 is CASSGLAVSYNEQFF. The DNA for the CDR3 is TGTGCCAGCAGTGGGCTAGCGGTTTCCTACAATGAGCAGTTCTTC.